This T cell receptor beta chain was captured by sequencing in a study of T cell repertoires in cytomegalovirus infection. Across the study: Selection of CMV epitopes for the study included recently identified HLA-C-restricted and well-studied HLA-B-restricted ones. It can be stated that public TCR beta signatures indicated CMV infection as well as a matching HLA type. Study-level points and caveats: Clonotype analysis showed dominance of the ex vivo response by HLA-C-restricted CMV-specific TCR beta clonotypes. Carriers of CMV and the relevant HLA type were discriminated by public TCR beta frequency.

The CDR3 runs to 14 residues. Germline assignment: CDR1 MNHEY and CDR2 SVGEGT. V was shortened by 2 bases and J by 8 bases, with 12 bases between the two germline ends. TCRdb independently ran MiXCR on the reads; one entry per CDR3 protein. Here the sample spans 50,000 to 65,000 distinct CDR3 sequences, around 20% being singletons. As to this clonotype: Its specificity is unknown.

The chain has TRBV6-2 or TRBV6-3 and TRBJ2-2; D ambiguous. This TCR was sampled from a human donor in good health (CMV status not recorded). Some clones in this sample may be carry-over from other donors' samples. Here the sequenced sample was CD8+ T cells from cultured PBMCs, taken from culture after CMV antigen stimulation. CDR3 in amino acids: CASSYAYLGGELFF. The DNA of the CDR3 is TGTGCCAGCAGTTACGCTTATCTAGGAGGGGAGCTGTTTTTT.